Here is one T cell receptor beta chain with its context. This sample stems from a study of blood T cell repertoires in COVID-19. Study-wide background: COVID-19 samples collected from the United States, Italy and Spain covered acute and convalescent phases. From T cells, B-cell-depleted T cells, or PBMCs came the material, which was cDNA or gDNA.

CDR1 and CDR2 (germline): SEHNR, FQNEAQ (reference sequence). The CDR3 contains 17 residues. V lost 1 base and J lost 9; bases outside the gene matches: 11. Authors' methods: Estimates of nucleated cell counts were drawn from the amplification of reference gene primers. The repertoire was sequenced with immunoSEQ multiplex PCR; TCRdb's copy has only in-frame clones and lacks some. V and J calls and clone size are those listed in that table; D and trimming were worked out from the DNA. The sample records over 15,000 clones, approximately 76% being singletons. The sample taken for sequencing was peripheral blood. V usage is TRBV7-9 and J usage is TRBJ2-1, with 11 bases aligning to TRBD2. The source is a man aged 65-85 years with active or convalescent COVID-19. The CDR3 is CASSLDGSGGAVGEQFF. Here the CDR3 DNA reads TGTGCCAGCAGCTTAGATGGTAGCGGGGGGGCCGTGGGTGAGCAGTTCTTC.